This TCR beta chain stems from a study of CD8 T cells in ankylosing spondylitis. General study findings and limits: Disease-linked clones proved CD8+ and comparatively uncommon in peripheral blood. Reported data indicate significant enrichment of disease-linked clones within matched ankylosing spondylitis synovial fluid. Within ankylosing spondylitis blood, a TCR beta motif made up of seven or eight highly homologous variants appeared to be characteristic.

A word on this clonotype: Its cognate antigen is unknown.

In making TCR beta libraries, quantitative 5'-RACE with molecular barcodes was used. Using its own MiXCR run on the 5' RACE reads, TCRdb lists one record per CDR3 protein. The table has 230,000 or so distinct CDR3 sequences, over 15% seen once. Sample: blood, either unsorted or a sorted T cell fraction (not recorded which). This TCR derives from a male donor with ankylosing spondylitis or in good health (not recorded which).

The CDR3 DNA reads as TGTGCTAGTGACTCCGGACTAGCGGGTACCGATACGCAGTATTTT. Amino acids: CASDSGLAGTDTQYF. The chain combines TRBV12-5 with TRBJ2-3; 11 nucleotides line up with TRBD2. The V gene end was trimmed by 7 bases and the J gene end by 6 bases; junction bases not matched to a gene: 9. Germline CDR1 and CDR2: LGHNT and FRNRAP. This CDR3 is 15 amino acids long.